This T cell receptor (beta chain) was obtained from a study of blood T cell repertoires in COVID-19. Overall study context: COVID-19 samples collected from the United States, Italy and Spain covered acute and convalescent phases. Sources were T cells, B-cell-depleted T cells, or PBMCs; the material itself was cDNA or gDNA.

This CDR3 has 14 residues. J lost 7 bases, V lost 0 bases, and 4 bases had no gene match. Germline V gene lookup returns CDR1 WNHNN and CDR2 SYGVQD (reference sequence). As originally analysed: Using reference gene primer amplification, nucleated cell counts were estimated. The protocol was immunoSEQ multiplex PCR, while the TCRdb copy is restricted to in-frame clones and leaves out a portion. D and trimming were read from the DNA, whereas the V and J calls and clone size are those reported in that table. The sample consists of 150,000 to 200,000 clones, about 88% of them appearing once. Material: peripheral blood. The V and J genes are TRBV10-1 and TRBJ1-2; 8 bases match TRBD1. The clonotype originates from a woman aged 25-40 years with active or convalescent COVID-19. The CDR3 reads CASSESDRVGGYTF. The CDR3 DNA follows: TGCGCCAGCAGTGAGTCGGACAGGGTCGGTGGCTACACCTTC.